This T cell receptor (beta chain) originates from a study of T cell repertoires in cytomegalovirus infection. At the level of the study: In public TCR beta signatures, there were indications of both CMV infection and matching HLA type.

TCRdb re-called the reads with MiXCR, one entry per CDR3 protein. This table holds roughly 130,000 distinct CDR3 sequences, 20% to 30% found once. The CDR3 is made up of 13 amino acids. Germline CDR1 SQVTM, CDR2 ANQGSEA. With 8 bases removed from V and 2 bases from J, the gap between germline ends came to 14 bases. Concerning this clonotype: Antigen unknown.

The source of this sequence is a human donor in good health (CMV status not recorded). Some clones in this sample may be carry-over from other donors' samples. The chain links TRBV29-1 to TRBJ2-3; TRBD2 is a possible D gene (5 bases). The sequencing input was PBMCs, sequenced either directly or after in vitro stimulation (not recorded which). CDR3 bases: TGCAGCACGGGGAGTGGCACCACAGATACGCAGTATTTT. Its translation: CSTGSGTTDTQYF.